The 24 T cell receptor beta chains given below trace back to one sample, sequenced in a study of neoadjuvant nivolumab and ipilimumab in lung cancer. Repertoires were generated with immunoSEQ multiplex PCR, while TCRdb's copy carries only in-frame clones and drops some. The sample holds approximately 30,000 clones, around nine tenths seen once. The source material was peripheral blood, sampled after neoadjuvant nivolumab, alone or with ipilimumab, at or shortly before surgery. The receptor set was obtained from an adult with non-small cell lung cancer.

The chain employs TRBV5-1 and TRBJ2-3, with 7 bases identical to TRBD1. J gave up 4 bases and V 4 bases, and 6 bases lay outside the gene matches. This CDR3 spans 14 amino acids. Germline V CDR1 and CDR2: SGHRS, YFSETQ. CDR3 sequence: CASSHRQGSDTQYF. In DNA form, the CDR3 reads TGCGCCAGCAGCCACAGACAGGGCTCAGATACGCAGTATTTT.

Only one count was recorded for this clone. The J gene is TRBJ1-2, the V gene TRBV27; tentative D call: TRBD1 (5 bases). The CDR3 loop spans 14 amino acids. The germline CDR1 and CDR2 sequences are MNHEY and SMNVEV (reference sequence). V was clipped by 9 bases and J by 10 bases, with 24 bases between them. Here the CDR3 DNA reads TGTGCCAGTAGGAAAGCGGACCACCTGGGGGTCTACACCTTC. Translation: CASRKADHLGVYTF.

V usage is TRBV5-4 and J usage is TRBJ1-4; unclear D gene. This CDR3 comprises 16 residues. Per the germline V gene, CDR1 is SGHNT and CDR2 is YYREEE (reference sequence). The V and J ends lost 0 bases and 0 bases respectively, with 9 bases between them. As DNA, the CDR3 is TGTGCCAGCAGCTTGGTGGGGTCAGCAACTAATGAAAAACTGTTTTTT. It codes for CASSLVGSATNEKLFF.

The chain recombines TRBV4-1 with TRBJ2-5; maybe TRBD2 (6 bases). Germline lookup yields CDR1 MGHRA and CDR2 YSYEKL. V was pared by 3 bases and J by 4 bases, with 12 bases between. CDR3 length: 14 residues. CDR3 sequence reads: CASSQGLARETQYF. CDR3 in DNA: TGCGCCAGCAGCCAGGGTCTAGCGAGAGAGACCCAGTACTTC.

The rearrangement links TRBV27 to TRBJ1-2; no clear D. In germline, CDR1 is MNHEY, CDR2 SMNVEV (reference sequence). The CDR3 is 15 amino acids. V was shortened by 4 bases and J by 2 bases, with 14 bases between the two germline ends. In DNA form, the CDR3 reads TGTGCCAGCAGTTCCTTGGAAGGGCTGAACTATGGCTACACCTTC. Amino acid sequence: CASSSLEGLNYGYTF.

The genes are TRBV7-9 and TRBJ1-5; no reliable D call. Germline CDR1 reads SEHNR; CDR2 reads FQNEAQ (reference sequence). V was cut by 2 bases and J by 9 bases, with 17 bases left in between. CDR3 length equals 15 residues. CDR3 nucleotide sequence: TGTGCCAGCAGCTTATCCGGCAGAGGGAATACGCCCCAGCATTTT. This sequence encodes CASSLSGRGNTPQHF.

Of note for this clone: Other DNA sequences from this sample encode an identical CDR3 as well. The chain links TRBV5-1 to TRBJ1-4; 8 bases match TRBD1. Unmatched junction bases numbered 4, after V lost 2 bases and J lost 7 bases. This CDR3 region has 14 residues. CDR1 and CDR2 (germline): SGHRS, YFSETQ. The CDR3 protein is CASSFGQGGEKLFF. The CDR3 nucleotides read TGCGCCAGCAGCTTCGGACAGGGTGGTGAAAAACTGTTTTTT.

This chain links TRBV6-1 with TRBJ2-7; no definite D call. Trimming removed 3 bases from V and 3 bases from J, with 12 bases in between. The CDR3 spans 14 residues. Per germline, CDR1 MNHNS and CDR2 SASEGT. The CDR3 is CASSELDWYYEQYF. CDR3 nucleotides: TGTGCCAGCAGTGAGTTGGATTGGTACTACGAGCAGTACTTC.

This clone showed up just once. The J gene is TRBJ1-6, the V gene TRBV5-5; D is undetermined. Trimming cost V 4 bases and J 7 bases, with 18 bases left between them. Germline V gene data show CDR1 as SGHKS and CDR2 as YYEKEE (reference sequence). The CDR3 consists of 16 residues. Here the CDR3 reads CASSPVRDLSNSPLHF. As DNA, the CDR3 is TGTGCCAGCAGCCCCGTACGAGACTTGAGCAATTCACCCCTCCACTTT.

The V call is TRBV10-3, the J call TRBJ2-5; TRBD2 matches 11 bases. V was clipped by 8 bases and J by 4 bases; unmatched bases: 9. CDR3 length: 15 residues. Looked up from germline, CDR1 is ENHRY and CDR2 is SYGVKD. CDR3 DNA: TGTGCCATCCAACAATCTAGCGGGGGGCGAGAGACCCAGTACTTC. Its translation is CAIQQSSGGRETQYF.

The V gene is TRBV2, the J gene TRBJ1-5; the D gene is possibly TRBD1 (6 bases). The V gene lost 2 bases and the J gene lost 2 bases, with 10 bases spanning the gap. From germline, CDR1 is SNHLY and CDR2 FYNNEI. The CDR3 loop spans 15 amino acids. As DNA, the CDR3 is TGTGCCAGCAGTGAACTGGGGGCAGGCAATCAGCCCCAGCATTTT. Protein sequence: CASSELGAGNQPQHF.

The chain recombines TRBV2 with TRBJ1-5; D is uncertain. Germline lookup yields CDR1 SNHLY and CDR2 FYNNEI. V was pared by 10 bases and J by 2 bases, with 15 bases between. The CDR3 runs 14 residues. The CDR3: CATQQGTGNQPQHF. The CDR3 coding sequence is TGTGCCACCCAACAAGGAACCGGCAATCAGCCCCAGCATTTT.

The chain combines TRBV7-2 with TRBJ2-7; perhaps TRBD1 as D (6 bases). CDR3 length: 15 residues. With 1 base removed from V and 0 bases from J, the gap between germline ends came to 10 bases. Germline V CDR1 and CDR2: SGHTA, FQGNSA. The CDR3 region is CASSLGLGASYEQYF. CDR3 DNA sequence: TGTGCCAGCAGCTTAGGTCTGGGGGCCTCCTACGAGCAGTACTTC.

Here the CDR3 reads CASSESSGVSTDTQYF. In nucleotides, the CDR3 is TGCGCCAGCAGTGAATCCAGCGGGGTAAGCACAGATACGCAGTATTTT. The chain uses TRBV10-2 and TRBJ2-3; 7 bases are a match to TRBD2. Germline CDR1 WSHSY, CDR2 SAAADI. V lost 3 bases to trimming and J lost 0 bases; unmatched junction nucleotides: 6. This CDR3 is 16 amino acids long.

V is TRBV5-1 and J is TRBJ1-6, with a weak D call TRBD1 (6 bases). The ends were cut back, 0 bases at V and 4 bases at J, with 11 bases in the middle. This CDR3 spans 16 amino acids. CDR1 and CDR2 (germline): SGHRS, YFSETQ. The CDR3 sequence is CASSLVGDTYNSPLHF. CDR3 coding DNA: TGCGCCAGCAGCTTGGTCGGGGACACATATAATTCACCCCTCCACTTT.

The chain combines TRBV4-3 with TRBJ2-7, with 8 bases identical to TRBD1. CDR1 LGHNA and CDR2 YSLEER come from the germline V gene. The CDR3 is made up of 14 amino acids. Germline trimming cut 5 bases from V and 2 bases from J; bases unmatched to any gene: 5. The chain's CDR3 is CASSAGTGTYEQYF. In DNA, the CDR3 is TGCGCCAGCAGCGCCGGGACAGGAACCTACGAGCAGTACTTC.

This clone was found once. The gene calls are TRBV18 and TRBJ2-2; 7 bases are shared with TRBD2. The trim removed 3 bases at V and 0 bases at J, leaving 4 bases unmatched. Germline CDR1 is KGHSH and CDR2 is LQKENI. The CDR3 is 16 amino acids. The CDR3 DNA reads as TGTGCCAGCTCACCGCGGGGGAACGCGAACACCGGGGAGCTGTTTTTT. Its protein product is CASSPRGNANTGELFF.

This chain joins TRBV27 and TRBJ1-2, with 8 bases aligning to TRBD1. The V gene's germline CDR1 is MNHEY and CDR2 SMNVEV (reference sequence). V lost 1 base and J lost 7; bases outside the gene matches: 8. There are 15 residues in the CDR3. This chain's CDR3 is CASSLLDRAQGGYTF. Here the CDR3 DNA reads TGTGCCAGCAGTTTATTGGACAGGGCCCAGGGTGGCTACACCTTC.

The rearrangement joins TRBV6-1 to TRBJ1-1; weak D call: TRBD1 (5 bases). Germline CDR1 reads MNHNS; CDR2 reads SASEGT. The V end was cut by 6 bases, the J end by 0 bases, with 11 bases between. The CDR3 runs 14 residues. The CDR3 here is CASRWDRLNTEAFF. In DNA, the CDR3 is TGTGCCAGCAGGTGGGACCGATTGAACACTGAAGCTTTCTTT.

V gene TRBV7-2 combines with J gene TRBJ1-1; TRBD1 matches at 9 bases. The germline V gene encodes CDR1 SGHTA and CDR2 FQGNSA. CDR3 length equals 13 residues. V shed 5 bases, J shed 10 bases, and the junction held 8 bases outside the gene matches. The CDR3 loop is CASSPNRGRGAFF. The CDR3 nucleotides read TGTGCCAGCAGCCCGAACAGGGGGCGAGGAGCTTTCTTT. The entire variable domain, with the rest obtained from reference TRBV7-2 and TRBJ1-1, is as follows: GAGVSQSPSNKVTEKGKDVELRCDPISGHTALYWYRQSLGQGLEFLIYFQGNSAPDKSGLPSDRFSAERTGGSVSTLTIQRTQQEDSAVYLCASSPNRGRGAFFGQGTRLTVV.

CDR3 loop: CASSLEAGTQYF. For the CDR3, the DNA is TGTGCCAGCAGCTTGGAGGCCGGGACCCAGTACTTC. The chain employs TRBV5-5 and TRBJ2-5; D is undetermined. The germline V gene has CDR1 SGHKS and CDR2 YYEKEE (reference sequence). V lost 0 bases and J lost 7, with 7 bases in between. The CDR3 length is 12 residues.

This clone rates as medium-sized (0.01 to 0.1%). The V call is TRBV18, the J call TRBJ1-2; TRBD1 is a possible D gene (5 bases). CDR1 and CDR2 (germline): KGHSH, LQKENI. The CDR3 covers 12 residues. With 5 bases removed from V and 4 bases from J, the gap between germline ends came to 8 bases. CDR3 DNA sequence: TGTGCCAGCTCAAGGGGCGGCTATGGCTACACCTTC. The encoded protein is CASSRGGYGYTF. The complete variable domain, with remaining parts taken from reference TRBV18 and TRBJ1-2, reads NAGVMQNPRHLVRRRGQEARLRCSPMKGHSHVYWYRQLPEEGLKFMVYLQKENIIDESGMPKERFSAEFPKEGPSILRIQQVVRGDSAAYFCASSRGGYGYTFGSGTRLTVV.

In its sample, this clone was seen once. The chain recombines TRBV6-1 with TRBJ1-6; no clear D gene. Trimming stripped 2 bases from V and 8 bases from J, with 4 bases between. CDR3 length equals 12 residues. CDR1 is MNHNS, CDR2 SASEGT, per germline. The CDR3 spells CASSERDSPLHF. The CDR3 nucleotides are TGTGCCAGCAGTGAACGGGATTCACCCCTCCACTTT.

V gene TRBV2 combines with J gene TRBJ2-7; either TRBD1 or TRBD2 may supply D (5 bases each). Trimming took off 8 bases at V and 7 bases at J, with 12 bases between the two ends. Germline values: CDR1 SNHLY, CDR2 FYNNEI. The CDR3 has 11 amino acids. CDR3 amino acids: CASRGGREQYF. CDR3 sequence (DNA): TGTGCCAGCCGTGGGGGTAGGGAGCAGTACTTC.